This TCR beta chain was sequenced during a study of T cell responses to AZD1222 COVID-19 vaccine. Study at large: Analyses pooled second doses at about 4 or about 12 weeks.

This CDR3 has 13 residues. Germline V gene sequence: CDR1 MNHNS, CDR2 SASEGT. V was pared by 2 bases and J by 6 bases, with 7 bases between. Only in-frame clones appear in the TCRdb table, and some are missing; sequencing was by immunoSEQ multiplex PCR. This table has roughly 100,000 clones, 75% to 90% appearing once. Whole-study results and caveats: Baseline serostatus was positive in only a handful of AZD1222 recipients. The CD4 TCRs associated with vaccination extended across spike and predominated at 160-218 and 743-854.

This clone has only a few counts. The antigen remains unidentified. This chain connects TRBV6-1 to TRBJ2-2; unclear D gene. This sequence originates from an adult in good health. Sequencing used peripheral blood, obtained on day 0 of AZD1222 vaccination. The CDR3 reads CASSENFPGELFF. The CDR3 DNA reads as TGTGCCAGCAGTGAAAATTTCCCCGGGGAGCTGTTTTTT.